The 6 T cell receptor beta chains reported below all come from one sample, sequenced in a study of blood T cell repertoires in COVID-19. Generated by immunoSEQ multiplex PCR, the TCRdb table keeps only in-frame clones and is missing some. Of more than 110,000 clones in the sample, about four fifths were seen once. The sequencing sample was made of peripheral blood. The receptors shown here come from a woman aged 55-75 years with acute or convalescent COVID-19.

This clone was detected only once. This chain links TRBV5-6 with TRBJ1-1, with 9 positions matching TRBD1. Germline CDR1 and CDR2: SGHDT and YYEEEE. V trimming: 1 base; J trimming: 5 bases; junction bases outside the gene matches: 6. The CDR3 contains 15 residues. CDR3 sequence: CASSLNTGGETEAFF. The CDR3 nucleotides are TGTGCCAGCAGCTTGAATACAGGGGGCGAGACTGAAGCTTTCTTT. The entire variable domain, with the rest obtained from reference TRBV5-6 and TRBJ1-1, is as follows: DAGVTQSPTHLIKTRGQQVTLRCSPKSGHDTVSWYQQALGQGPQFIFQYYEEEERQRGNFPDRFSGHQFPNYSSELNVNALLLGDSALYLCASSLNTGGETEAFFGQGTRLTVV.

The J gene is TRBJ2-7, the V gene TRBV6-5; 7 bases map to TRBD2. The V gene end was trimmed by 6 bases and the J gene end by 5 bases; junction bases not matched to a gene: 13. The CDR3 has 15 amino acids. Germline V lookup: CDR1 MNHEY, CDR2 SVGAGI. CDR3 sequence: CASSSPGGPKNEQYF. The CDR3 DNA sequence: TGTGCCAGCAGCAGCCCGGGGGGTCCAAAAAACGAGCAGTACTTC.

This chain links TRBV2 with TRBJ2-7; a possible D gene is TRBD2 (6 bases). Trimming stripped 0 bases from V and 4 bases from J, with 10 bases between. The CDR3 consists of 14 residues. Germline CDR1 and CDR2: SNHLY and FYNNEI. CDR3 in DNA: TGTGCCAGCAGTGAAGCGCTGACTAGTTACGAGCAGTACTTC. Protein: CASSEALTSYEQYF. Supplemented by reference TRBV2 and TRBJ2-7, the full variable domain reads EPEVTQTPSHQVTQMGQEVILRCVPISNHLYFYWYRQILGQKVEFLVSFYNNEISEKSEIFDDQFSVERPDGSNFTLKIRSTKLEDSAMYFCASSEALTSYEQYFGPGTRLTVT.

The V gene is TRBV10-1, the J gene TRBJ2-4; tentative D call: TRBD2 (6 bases). The CDR3 runs to 15 residues. The V end lost 8 bases, the J end lost 7 bases, and 21 bases lay between the germline ends. CDR1 is WNHNN and CDR2 is SYGVQD in the germline V gene (reference sequence). The chain's CDR3 is CASPPWRARQNIQYF. DNA for the CDR3: TGCGCCAGCCCTCCCTGGAGGGCGCGACAGAACATTCAGTACTTC.

J is TRBJ1-6 and V is TRBV6-5; possible D gene TRBD1, 6 bases. Trimming took off 6 bases at V and 8 bases at J, with 8 bases between the two ends. CDR1 is MNHEY, CDR2 SVGAGI, per germline. The CDR3 totals 12 residues. The chain's CDR3 is CASRDRDSPLHF. CDR3 nucleotides: TGTGCCAGCAGGGACAGAGATTCACCCCTCCACTTT.

CDR3 sequence: CASSPRQGNTEAFF. The CDR3 nucleotides read TGTGCCAGCTCACCAAGACAGGGGAACACTGAAGCTTTCTTT. J is TRBJ1-1 and V is TRBV18; 7 bases fit TRBD1. J lost 1 base, V lost 2 bases, and 1 base had no gene match. This CDR3 is 14 amino acids long. Germline V gene lookup returns CDR1 KGHSH and CDR2 LQKENI. The full variable domain, rest sourced from reference TRBV18 and TRBJ1-1, is NAGVMQNPRHLVRRRGQEARLRCSPMKGHSHVYWYRQLPEEGLKFMVYLQKENIIDESGMPKERFSAEFPKEGPSILRIQQVVRGDSAAYFCASSPRQGNTEAFFGQGTRLTVV.